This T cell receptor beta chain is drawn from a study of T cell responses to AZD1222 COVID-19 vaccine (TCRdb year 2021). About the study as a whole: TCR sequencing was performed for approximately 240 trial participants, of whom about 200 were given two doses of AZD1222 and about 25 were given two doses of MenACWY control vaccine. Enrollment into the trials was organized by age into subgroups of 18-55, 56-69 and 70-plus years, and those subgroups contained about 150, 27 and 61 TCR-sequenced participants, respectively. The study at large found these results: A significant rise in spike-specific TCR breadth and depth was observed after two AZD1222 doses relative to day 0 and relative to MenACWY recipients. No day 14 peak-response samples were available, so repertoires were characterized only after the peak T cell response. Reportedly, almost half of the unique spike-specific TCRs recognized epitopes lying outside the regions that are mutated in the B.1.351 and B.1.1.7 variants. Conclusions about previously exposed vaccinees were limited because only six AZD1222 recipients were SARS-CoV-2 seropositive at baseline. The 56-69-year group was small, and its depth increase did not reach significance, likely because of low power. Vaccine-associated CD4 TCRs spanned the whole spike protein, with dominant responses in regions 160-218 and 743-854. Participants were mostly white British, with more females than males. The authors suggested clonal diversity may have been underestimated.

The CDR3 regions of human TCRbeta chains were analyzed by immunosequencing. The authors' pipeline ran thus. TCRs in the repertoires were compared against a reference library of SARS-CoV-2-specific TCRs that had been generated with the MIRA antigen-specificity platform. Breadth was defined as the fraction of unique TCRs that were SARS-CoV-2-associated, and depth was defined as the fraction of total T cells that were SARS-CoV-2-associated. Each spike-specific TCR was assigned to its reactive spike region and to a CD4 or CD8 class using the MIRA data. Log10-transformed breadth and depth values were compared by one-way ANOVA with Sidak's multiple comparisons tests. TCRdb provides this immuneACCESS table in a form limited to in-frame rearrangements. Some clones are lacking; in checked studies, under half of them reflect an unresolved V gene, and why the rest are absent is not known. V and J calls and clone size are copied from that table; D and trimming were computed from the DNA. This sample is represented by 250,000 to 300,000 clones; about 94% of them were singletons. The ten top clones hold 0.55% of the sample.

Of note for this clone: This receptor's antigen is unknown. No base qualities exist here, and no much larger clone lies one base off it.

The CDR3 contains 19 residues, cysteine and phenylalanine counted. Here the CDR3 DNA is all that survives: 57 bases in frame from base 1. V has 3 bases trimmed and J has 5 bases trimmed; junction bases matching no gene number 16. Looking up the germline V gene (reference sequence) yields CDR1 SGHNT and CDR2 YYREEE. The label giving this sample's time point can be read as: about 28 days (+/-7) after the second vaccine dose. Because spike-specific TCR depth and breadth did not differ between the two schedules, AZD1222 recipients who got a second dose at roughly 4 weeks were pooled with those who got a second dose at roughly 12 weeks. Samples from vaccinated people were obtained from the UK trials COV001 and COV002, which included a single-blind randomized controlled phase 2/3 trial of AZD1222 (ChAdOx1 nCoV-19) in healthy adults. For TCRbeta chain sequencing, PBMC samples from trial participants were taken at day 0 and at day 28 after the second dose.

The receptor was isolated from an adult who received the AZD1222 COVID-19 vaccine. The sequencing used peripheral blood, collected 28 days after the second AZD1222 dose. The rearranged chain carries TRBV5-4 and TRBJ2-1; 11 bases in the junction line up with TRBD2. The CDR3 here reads CASSSALSGRAGRNNEQFF. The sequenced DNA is TGTGCCAGCAGCTCAGCCCTTAGCGGGAGGGCCGGTAGAAACAATGAGCAGTTCTTC.